This note documents a single T cell receptor beta chain sequence. This clonotype was seen a few times. Its antigen has not been determined. Qualities for individual bases were not recorded, and no much larger clone is one base off. This entry is derived from a study of CD8 T cells in ankylosing spondylitis (dated by TCRdb to about 2017). For context, the study as a whole: The study profiled T cell receptor beta repertoires in healthy donors and ankylosing spondylitis patients to find disease-linked TCR variants. The full study cohort was made up of approximately 27 ankylosing spondylitis patients and more than 90 healthy donors. Samples of peripheral blood were taken, and for ankylosing spondylitis patients, synovial fluid was collected as well.

Reads for this sample came from an Illumina HiSeq 2500. Quantitative 5'-RACE with molecular barcodes was used to prepare TCR beta libraries. On the study's bioinformatics: A new computational method, built on a probabilistic model of VDJ rearrangement, was used to identify disease-linked TCR variants. TCRdb reanalyzed the raw reads on its own, using fastp at Q25 for trimming and MiXCR for clone calling, and kept in-frame beta chains. CDR3 protein sequences are deduplicated, and each keeps its most common genes and DNA. What appears here as the V and J calls and clone size reflects TCRdb's work, not the paper's. The sample yields 200,000 to 250,000 distinct CDR3 sequences; 15% to 20% were counted once. About two fifths of the sample lies in the top ten. Trimming at the junction amounts to 8 bases on V and 2 bases on J, and the germline ends lie 16 bases apart. The CDR3 holds 15 amino acids from the cysteine to the phenylalanine. The CDR3 DNA has 45 bases and is translated from base 1. From the germline V gene, CDR1 is SGHAT and CDR2 is FQNNGV.

The research as a whole found: Some motif variants were previously reported in synovial fluid and blood of reactive arthritis patients, suggesting common disease-initiation mechanisms. A TCR beta motif made up of several highly homologous amino acid variants appeared to be characteristic of blood from ankylosing spondylitis patients. The disease-linked clones were reported as significantly enriched in matched synovial fluid samples from ankylosing spondylitis patients. The disease-linked clones showed a CD8+ phenotype and occurred at relatively low frequencies in peripheral blood.

This clonotype was sampled from a male donor with ankylosing spondylitis. The chain uses TRBV11-2 and TRBJ2-1, with the D gene uncertain. The sequencing sample was made of blood, either unsorted or a sorted T cell fraction (not recorded which). The bases read TGTGCCAGCGGTATCCTGGCAGCGCCCTACAATGAGCAGTTCTTC. Translation gives CASGILAAPYNEQFF.